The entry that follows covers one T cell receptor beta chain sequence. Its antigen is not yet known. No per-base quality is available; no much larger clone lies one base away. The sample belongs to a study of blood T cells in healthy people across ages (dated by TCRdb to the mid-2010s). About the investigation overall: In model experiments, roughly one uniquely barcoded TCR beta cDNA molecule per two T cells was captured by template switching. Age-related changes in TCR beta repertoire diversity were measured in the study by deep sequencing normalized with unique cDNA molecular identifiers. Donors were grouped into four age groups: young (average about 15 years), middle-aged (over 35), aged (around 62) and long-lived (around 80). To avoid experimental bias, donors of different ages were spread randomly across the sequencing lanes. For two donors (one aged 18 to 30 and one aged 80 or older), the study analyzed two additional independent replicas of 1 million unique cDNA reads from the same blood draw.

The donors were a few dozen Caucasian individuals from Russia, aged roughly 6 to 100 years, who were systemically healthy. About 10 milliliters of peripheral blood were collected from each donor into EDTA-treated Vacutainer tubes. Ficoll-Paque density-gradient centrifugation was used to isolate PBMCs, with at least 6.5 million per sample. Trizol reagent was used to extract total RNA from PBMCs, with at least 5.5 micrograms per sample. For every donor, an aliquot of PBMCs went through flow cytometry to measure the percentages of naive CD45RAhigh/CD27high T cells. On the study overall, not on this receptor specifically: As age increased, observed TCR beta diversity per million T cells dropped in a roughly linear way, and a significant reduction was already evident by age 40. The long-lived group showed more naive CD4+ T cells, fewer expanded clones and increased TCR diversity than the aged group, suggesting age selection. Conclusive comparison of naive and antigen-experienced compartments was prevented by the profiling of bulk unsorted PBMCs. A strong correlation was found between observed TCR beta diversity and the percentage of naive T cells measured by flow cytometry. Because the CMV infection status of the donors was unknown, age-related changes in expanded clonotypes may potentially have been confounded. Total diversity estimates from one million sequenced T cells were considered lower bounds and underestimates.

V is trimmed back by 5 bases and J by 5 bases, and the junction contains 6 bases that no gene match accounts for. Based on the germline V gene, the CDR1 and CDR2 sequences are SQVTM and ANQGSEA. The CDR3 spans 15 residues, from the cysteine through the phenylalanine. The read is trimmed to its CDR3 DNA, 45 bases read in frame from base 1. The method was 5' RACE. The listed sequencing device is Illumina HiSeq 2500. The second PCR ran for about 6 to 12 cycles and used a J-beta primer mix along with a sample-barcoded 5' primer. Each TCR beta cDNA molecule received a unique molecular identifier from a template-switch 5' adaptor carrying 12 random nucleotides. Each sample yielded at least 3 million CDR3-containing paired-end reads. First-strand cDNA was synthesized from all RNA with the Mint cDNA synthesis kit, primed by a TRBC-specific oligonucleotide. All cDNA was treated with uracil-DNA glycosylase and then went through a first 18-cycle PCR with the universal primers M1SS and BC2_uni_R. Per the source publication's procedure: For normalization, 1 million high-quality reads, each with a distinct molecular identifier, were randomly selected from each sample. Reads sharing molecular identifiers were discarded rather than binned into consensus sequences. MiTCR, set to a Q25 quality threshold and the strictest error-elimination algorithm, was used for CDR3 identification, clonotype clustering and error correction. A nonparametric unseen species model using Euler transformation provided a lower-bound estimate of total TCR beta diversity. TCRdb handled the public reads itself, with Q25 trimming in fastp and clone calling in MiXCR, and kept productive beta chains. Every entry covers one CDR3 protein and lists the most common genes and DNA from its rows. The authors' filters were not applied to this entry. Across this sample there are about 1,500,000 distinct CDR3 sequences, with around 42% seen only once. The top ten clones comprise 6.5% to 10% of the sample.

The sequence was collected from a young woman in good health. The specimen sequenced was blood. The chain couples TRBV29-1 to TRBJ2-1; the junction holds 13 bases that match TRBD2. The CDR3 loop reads CSVLSGTSGNNEQFF. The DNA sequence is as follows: TGCAGCGTTCTCTCCGGGACTAGCGGGAACAATGAGCAGTTCTTC.